This entry lists 32 T cell receptor beta chains sequenced from one sample in a study of T-cell reconstitution after alpha-beta-depleted transplantation in children (dated by TCRdb to 2016 to 2017). Library preparation was by PCR. TCRdb names Illumina HiSeq 2500 as the instrument used. To normalize quantification of the TCRbeta repertoire, the TCR libraries were built with molecular barcoding that relied on unique molecular identifiers. TCRdb trimmed public reads at Q25 via fastp, called clones via MiXCR and kept in-frame beta chains. All rows with the same CDR3 protein become a single entry with the most common DNA and genes. The sample table contains about 360,000 distinct CDR3 sequences; only one count was recorded for about 14% of them. The ten largest clones represent about 4.5% of the sample. The input for sequencing was PBMCs, taken from the stem cell graft. The source is a human donor who donated a stem cell graft to a child with Fanconi anemia.

The chain couples TRBV12-3 or TRBV12-4 to TRBJ2-5, with a possible D match to TRBD2 (6 bases). CDR3 length: 14 amino acids. With 7 bases removed from V and 9 bases from J, the gap between germline ends came to 21 bases. The CDR3 DNA reads as TGTGCCAGCAACCCCGAGGGACTTTTATCGGCCCAGTACTTC. The encoded protein is CASNPEGLLSAQYF.

This clonotype was seen more than once but under ten times. This chain links TRBV5-1 with TRBJ1-1, with 8 bases identical to TRBD1. The CDR3 is 16 residues long. The V segment lost 4 bases and the J segment 3 bases; nucleotides outside the gene matches: 11. CDR1 and CDR2 from the germline V gene are SGHRS and YFSETQ. CDR3 sequence reads: CASSRGDRPGDTEAFF. DNA of the CDR3: TGCGCCAGCAGCCGTGGGGACAGGCCTGGGGACACTGAAGCTTTCTTT. The variable domain in full, with the rest retrieved from reference TRBV5-1 and TRBJ1-1, is KAGVTQTPRYLIKTRGQQVTLSCSPISGHRSVSWYQQTPGQGLQFLFEYFSETQRNKGNFPGRFSGRQFSNSRSEMNVSTLELGDSALYLCASSRGDRPGDTEAFFGQGTRLTVV.

This clonotype was counted at least ten times. Here the CDR3 reads CSVATGLYGYTF. CDR3 DNA: TGCAGCGTTGCGACAGGACTCTATGGCTACACCTTC. This chain connects TRBV29-1 to TRBJ1-2; D may be TRBD1 (6 bases). The germline gives CDR1 SQVTM, CDR2 ANQGSEA. V was clipped by 4 bases and J by 4 bases, with 10 bases between them. This CDR3 contains 12 residues. Complete variable domain (other parts from reference TRBV29-1 and TRBJ1-2): SAVISQKPSRDICQRGTSLTIQCQVDSQVTMMFWYRQQPGQSLTLIATANQGSEATYESGFVIDKFPISRPNLTFSTLTVSNMSPEDSSIYLCSVATGLYGYTFGSGTRLTVV.

This chain connects TRBV12-3 or TRBV12-4 to TRBJ1-2; TRBD1 aligns across 10 bases. This CDR3 region has 15 residues. With V trimmed by 3 bases and J by 7 bases, 8 bases remained unmatched. The CDR3 loop is CASSFGGQGFSGYTF. CDR3 in DNA: TGTGCCAGCAGTTTCGGGGGACAGGGGTTCTCTGGCTACACCTTC.

The sample holds a few counts of this clonotype. CDR3 DNA sequence: TGTGCCAGCAGCGTAGCTGGCACCACAGATACGCAGTATTTT. This sequence encodes CASSVAGTTDTQYF. The genes are TRBV9 and TRBJ2-3; D is uncertain. This CDR3 has 14 amino acids. The germline V gene encodes CDR1 SGDLS and CDR2 YYNGEE. V was cut by 0 bases and J by 2 bases, with 7 bases left in between.

This clonotype was counted a few times. The gene calls are TRBV6-2 or TRBV6-3 and TRBJ2-1; D could derive from TRBD1 or TRBD2 (5 bases each). This CDR3 is built from 15 residues. Trimming took 2 bases from V and 8 from J, leaving 16 bases between them. Looked up from germline, CDR1 is MNHEY and CDR2 is SVGEGT. The CDR3 sequence: CASSYHVGGRDEQFF. CDR3 bases: TGTGCCAGCAGTTACCACGTTGGGGGACGGGATGAGCAGTTCTTC.

This clonotype was detected once. The rearrangement uses TRBV11-2 and TRBJ1-1; possible D gene TRBD1, 6 bases. This CDR3 region has 15 residues. V lost 1 base and J lost 8, with 17 bases in between. Germline V gives CDR1 SGHAT, CDR2 FQNNGV. The CDR3, as DNA: TGTGCCAGCAGCTTAGTAGGGGGGTCCTCGCTCGAAGCTTTCTTT. Protein product: CASSLVGGSSLEAFF.

This clonotype was seen a handful of times. The genes are TRBV11-2 and TRBJ1-1; D gene unclear. Between the trimmed V and J ends, which lost 6 bases and 3 bases, there was a span of 8 bases. This CDR3 is 12 amino acids long. Germline V gene data show CDR1 as SGHAT and CDR2 as FQNNGV. The CDR3 DNA is TGTGCCAGCAGTTTTGCTGACACTGAAGCTTTCTTT. This encodes CASSFADTEAFF.

The chain uses TRBV29-1 and TRBJ1-1; unclear D gene. Trimming stripped 5 bases from V and 1 base from J, with 17 bases between. Germline CDR1 SQVTM, CDR2 ANQGSEA. The CDR3 is 15 residues long. CDR3 sequence: CSVIPRTLRNTEAFF. Written as DNA, the CDR3 is TGCAGCGTTATTCCCAGGACTCTTAGGAACACTGAAGCTTTCTTT.

This clonotype was seen ten or more times. V is TRBV12-3 or TRBV12-4 and J is TRBJ1-5; D gene uncertain. This CDR3 is built from 12 residues. Trimming took 3 bases from V and 6 from J, leaving 6 bases between them. CDR3 nucleotide sequence: TGTGCCAGCAGTTTGGGCGGTCAGCCCCAGCATTTT. This encodes CASSLGGQPQHF.

This clonotype was counted a few times. This chain links TRBV5-1 with TRBJ2-6; D uncertain. Trimming took off 7 bases at V and 6 bases at J, with 5 bases between the two ends. This CDR3 region has 11 residues. From germline, CDR1 is SGHRS and CDR2 YFSETQ. CDR3 protein: CASSEANVLTF. The CDR3 region has the DNA TGCGCCAGCTCCGAGGCCAACGTCCTGACTTTC.

This clonotype appeared a few times. This chain uses TRBV20-1 with TRBJ1-1, with D uncertain. Germline V CDR1 and CDR2: DFQATT, SNEGSKA (reference sequence). The V and J ends lost 3 bases and 4 bases respectively, with 12 bases between them. This CDR3 comprises 13 residues. The CDR3 nucleotides are TGCAGTGCTAGCGACCCCTCGGGCACTGAAGCTTTCTTT. Its protein is CSASDPSGTEAFF.

This clonotype was detected many times. The chain couples TRBV5-3 to TRBJ1-3; D might be TRBD1 (5 bases). TRBV5-3 is flagged as an ORF with uncertain function. Trimming took off 8 bases at V and 1 base at J, with 22 bases between the two ends. The CDR3 has 17 amino acids. The CDR3: CASHSLLGTDSGNTIYF. DNA of the CDR3: TGTGCCAGTCATAGCTTACTTGGGACGGATTCTGGAAACACCATATATTTT.

In its sample, this clonotype was seen many times. This rearrangement joins TRBV7-9 to TRBJ1-2, with 7 bases that match TRBD1. J gave up 8 bases and V 5 bases, and 8 bases lay outside the gene matches. Germline V CDR1 and CDR2: SEHNR, FQNEAQ (reference sequence). CDR3 length: 13 amino acids. CDR3: CASSEVTGEGYTF. CDR3 in DNA: TGTGCCAGCAGCGAGGTAACAGGGGAAGGCTACACCTTC.

This clonotype was counted many times. The gene calls are TRBV3-1 and TRBJ1-1; D might be TRBD1 (5 bases). This CDR3 spans 14 amino acids. V shed 1 base and J shed 5 bases, with 11 bases lying between them. Germline lookup yields CDR1 LGHDT and CDR2 YNNKEL (reference sequence). The CDR3 loop is CASSQVQGETEAFF. The CDR3 bases are TGTGCCAGCAGCCAAGTTCAGGGAGAGACTGAAGCTTTCTTT.

This clonotype was detected a few times. The J gene is TRBJ2-3, the V gene TRBV5-1, with D uncertain. CDR1 and CDR2 (germline): SGHRS, YFSETQ. The CDR3 length is 12 residues. The V end was cut by 3 bases, the J end by 6 bases, with 8 bases between. CDR3 amino acids: CASSSGRDTQYF. The CDR3 nucleotides read TGCGCCAGCAGCTCAGGTCGGGATACGCAGTATTTT.

This clonotype was recorded many times. The chain uses TRBV12-3 or TRBV12-4 and TRBJ2-1; the D gene is possibly TRBD2 (6 bases). With 6 bases removed from V and 1 base from J, the gap between germline ends came to 13 bases. The CDR3 contains 15 residues. CDR3 amino acids: CASRVQAGSYNEQFF. In nucleotides, the CDR3 is TGTGCCAGCAGAGTTCAGGCGGGGTCCTACAATGAGCAGTTCTTC.

The J gene is TRBJ1-5, the V gene TRBV30; D unclear. The CDR3 consists of 12 residues. The germline V gene encodes CDR1 GTSNPN and CDR2 SVGIG (reference sequence). Trimming shortened V by 2 bases and J by 4 bases, and 6 bases separated the two germline ends. For the CDR3, the DNA is TGTGCCTGGAGTAGGGTGAATCAGCCCCAGCATTTT. Protein: CAWSRVNQPQHF.

This clonotype was observed a handful of times. The J gene is TRBJ2-1, the V gene TRBV5-1, with 10 bases identical to TRBD1. V was pared by 3 bases and J by 4 bases, with 7 bases of the junction left unmatched. This CDR3 has 16 amino acids. Looked up from germline, CDR1 is SGHRS and CDR2 is YFSETQ. CDR3 DNA: TGCGCCAGCAGCTACCCCTTGGGACAGGGGTACAATGAGCAGTTCTTC. The encoded protein is CASSYPLGQGYNEQFF.

This chain connects TRBV10-3 to TRBJ1-5; unclear D gene. Germline loops: CDR1 ENHRY, CDR2 SYGVKD. V lost 2 bases and J lost 7, with 9 bases in between. The CDR3 is 13 residues long. CDR3 sequence reads: CAISEPNSQPQHF. In DNA, the CDR3 is TGTGCCATCAGTGAGCCTAACTCCCAGCCCCAGCATTTT.

This clonotype was seen only a few times. V gene TRBV12-3 or TRBV12-4 combines with J gene TRBJ2-2; 7 bases fit TRBD2. Germline trimming cut 5 bases from V and 7 bases from J; bases unmatched to any gene: 13. The CDR3 length is 16 residues. Here the CDR3 reads CASSRGLVAGFGELFF. The CDR3, as DNA: TGTGCCAGCAGTCGAGGACTAGTCGCTGGTTTCGGGGAGCTGTTTTTT.

This clonotype was seen ten or more times. The genes are TRBV7-9 and TRBJ2-4; possible D gene TRBD1, 6 bases. The V and J ends lost 1 base and 0 bases respectively, with 10 bases between them. The V gene's germline CDR1 is SEHNR and CDR2 FQNEAQ (reference sequence). The CDR3 is 16 residues long. CDR3: CASSLGQGLAKNIQYF. DNA for the CDR3: TGTGCCAGCAGCTTAGGGCAGGGGTTAGCCAAAAACATTCAGTACTTC.

This rearrangement joins TRBV12-3 or TRBV12-4 to TRBJ2-5; 11 bases fit TRBD2. The ends lost 3 bases at V and 3 bases at J; junction bases unmatched: 3. This CDR3 region has 15 residues. DNA for the CDR3: TGTGCCAGCAGTTTCCTTAGCGGGGGGGAAGAGACCCAGTACTTC. Its translation is CASSFLSGGEETQYF.

This clonotype appeared many times. This CDR3 is CASSPTTGPNTEAFF. The DNA for the CDR3 is TGCGCCAGCAGCCCTACCACGGGCCCGAACACTGAAGCTTTCTTT. This chain links TRBV5-1 with TRBJ1-1; D is uncertain. Germline CDR1 is SGHRS and CDR2 is YFSETQ. CDR3 length: 15 residues. V was trimmed by 4 bases and J by 1 base, leaving 14 bases between them.

This clonotype was picked up a small number of times. The chain recombines TRBV12-3 or TRBV12-4 with TRBJ2-6, with 7 bases fitting TRBD1. CDR3 length: 15 residues. Losses at the gene ends were 6 bases for V and 2 bases for J; bases not matched to a gene: 4. In DNA form, the CDR3 reads TGTGCCAGCAGCCCAGGACAGGCTGGGGCCAACGTCCTGACTTTC. Translation gives CASSPGQAGANVLTF.

The chain is built from TRBV20-1 and TRBJ1-2; weak D call: TRBD1 (6 bases). CDR3 length: 11 residues. Per germline, CDR1 DFQATT and CDR2 SNEGSKA (reference sequence). The V end was cut by 6 bases, the J end by 8 bases, with 13 bases between. The chain's CDR3 is CSATSGVGYTF. CDR3 DNA sequence: TGCAGTGCAACGTCAGGGGTAGGCTACACCTTC.

This clonotype has a count of ten or more. The chain couples TRBV19 to TRBJ1-1; D is possibly TRBD1 (6 bases). V lost 5 bases, J lost 7 bases, and 20 bases lay in between. The CDR3 consists of 15 residues. CDR1 LNHDA and CDR2 SQIVND come from the germline V gene (reference sequence). The CDR3 DNA follows: TGTGCCAGTAGTGGAGGTTCGGGGGCGATGATTGAAGCTTTCTTT. As protein: CASSGGSGAMIEAFF. Drawing the rest from reference TRBV19 and TRBJ1-1, the complete variable domain is DGGITQSPKYLFRKEGQNVTLSCEQNLNHDAMYWYRQDPGQGLRLIYYSQIVNDFQKGDIAEGYSVSREKKESFPLTVTSAQKNPTAFYLCASSGGSGAMIEAFFGQGTRLTVV.

This clonotype showed up many times. This rearrangement joins TRBV6-5 to TRBJ2-7, with 9 bases lining up with TRBD2. The CDR3 has 16 residues. The junction had 10 bases not matched to a gene; V was cut back by 1 base and J by 6 bases. Germline CDR1 is MNHEY and CDR2 is SVGAGI. DNA of the CDR3: TGTGCCAGCAGTTACTTGGGCGGGGGGGTTGCCCGCGAGCAGTACTTC. This codes for CASSYLGGGVAREQYF.

In this sample, this clonotype turned up a few times. This chain uses TRBV11-1 with TRBJ2-1; D call uncertain. The CDR3 is 19 residues long. V was clipped by 5 bases and J by 1 base, with 24 bases between them. Germline V gene lookup returns CDR1 SGHAT and CDR2 FQDESV (reference sequence). The DNA of the CDR3 is TGTGCCAGCAGCCCGCCTCCCCGCCTGGGCCGAGGATCCTACAATGAGCAGTTCTTC. Translation: CASSPPPRLGRGSYNEQFF.

The chain carries TRBV7-2 and TRBJ2-2, with D perhaps assigned TRBD1 or TRBD2 (5 bases each). Trimming shortened V by 3 bases and J by 6 bases, and 17 bases separated the two germline ends. Germline CDR1 is SGHTA and CDR2 is FQGNSA. The CDR3 extends over 16 amino acids. CDR3 in DNA: TGTGCCAGCAGCTTTGGCCTGTGGGGACGGTCCGGGGAGCTGTTTTTT. This sequence encodes CASSFGLWGRSGELFF.

This clonotype was seen a few times. The chain has TRBV27 and TRBJ2-3, with D possibly being TRBD2 (5 bases). This CDR3 is 13 amino acids long. With 3 bases removed from V and 7 bases from J, the gap between germline ends came to 11 bases. Germline CDR1 and CDR2: MNHEY and SMNVEV (reference sequence). DNA of the CDR3: TGTGCCAGCAGTTTTGGATCGGGGTATACGCAGTATTTT. It is translated as CASSFGSGYTQYF.

This chain joins TRBV6-2 or TRBV6-3 and TRBJ2-3; 10 nucleotides line up with TRBD2. The CDR3 covers 15 residues. From germline, CDR1 is MNHEY and CDR2 SVGEGT. The junction had 6 bases not matched to a gene; V was cut back by 5 bases and J by 4 bases. As DNA, the CDR3 is TGTGCCAGCAGTGAGCGGGGGGGCATCCCAGATACGCAGTATTTT. Protein: CASSERGGIPDTQYF.